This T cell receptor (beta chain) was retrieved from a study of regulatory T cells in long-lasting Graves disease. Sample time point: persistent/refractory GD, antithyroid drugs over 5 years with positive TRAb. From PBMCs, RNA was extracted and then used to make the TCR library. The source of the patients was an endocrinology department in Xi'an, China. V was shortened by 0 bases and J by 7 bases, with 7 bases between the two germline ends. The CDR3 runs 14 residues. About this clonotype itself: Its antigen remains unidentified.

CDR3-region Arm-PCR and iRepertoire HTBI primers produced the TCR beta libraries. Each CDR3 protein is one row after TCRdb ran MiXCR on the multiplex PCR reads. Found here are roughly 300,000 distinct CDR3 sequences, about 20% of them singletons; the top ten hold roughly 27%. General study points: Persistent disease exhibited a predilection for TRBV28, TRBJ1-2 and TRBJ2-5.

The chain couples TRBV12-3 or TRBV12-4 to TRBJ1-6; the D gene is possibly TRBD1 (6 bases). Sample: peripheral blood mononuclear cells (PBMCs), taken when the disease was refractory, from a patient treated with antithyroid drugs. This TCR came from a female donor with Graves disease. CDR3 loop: CASSLATGNSPLHF. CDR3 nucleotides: TGTGCCAGCAGTTTAGCTACAGGGAATTCACCCCTCCACTTT.